This record covers a single TCR beta chain. Its antigen is not identified. TCRdb reprocessed the 5' RACE reads via MiXCR and lists one record per CDR3 protein. Of about 690,000 distinct CDR3 sequences listed, 6.1% were seen once; the top ten hold around 1.7%. This entry belongs to a study of identical twins. Findings of the study overall: Compared with unrelated sharing, twin-shared out-of-frame alpha sequences had more low-probability sequences.

Per the germline V gene, CDR1 is LGHNA and CDR2 is YNFKEQ. V dropped 1 base and J dropped 4; count of bases not matched to a gene: 3. The CDR3 extends over 14 amino acids. The chain couples TRBV4-2 to TRBJ2-5; 7 nucleotides agree with TRBD2. Sample: naive T cells sorted from blood. This sequence was found in a young man in good health. CDR3 sequence (DNA): TGTGCCAGCAGCCAAGGGGAGGGAATAGAGACCCAGTACTTC. Protein sequence: CASSQGEGIETQYF.